These T cell receptor beta chains were read from a single sample in a study of T cell changes during pregnancy in multiple sclerosis. Profiling relied on immunoSEQ multiplex PCR, and the TCRdb table lists in-frame clones only, not all of them. This sample has 30,000 to 35,000 clones, with roughly 90% found just once. This sample comprised CD8+ T cells from peripheral blood mononuclear cells, obtained after pregnancy. The receptors stem from a female donor with multiple sclerosis, enrolled in a pregnancy study. CDR3s include the opening cysteine and the closing phenylalanine or tryptophan. Each record gives: clone size, D gene, V gene, J gene, CDR3 DNA, CDR3 protein. The D gene is left open where the match is weak. Clone size, where shown, is once, few, many, or a class for clones that have expanded.

clone_size: .
d_call: .
v_call: TRBV2
j_call: TRBJ1-1
cdr3_nt: TGTGCCAGCACGGGGAACACTGAAGCTTTCTTT
cdr3_aa: CASTGNTEAFF

clone_size: .
d_call: TRBD1
v_call: TRBV9
j_call: TRBJ1-2
cdr3_nt: TGTGCCAGCAGCGTATCGACTGGACAGGACACAAACTATGGCTACACCTTC
cdr3_aa: CASSVSTGQDTNYGYTF

clone_size: few
d_call: TRBD1
v_call: TRBV19
j_call: TRBJ1-1
cdr3_nt: TGTGCCAGTATTTCCTTGGACAGGGGATGGGCTGAAGCTTTCTTT
cdr3_aa: CASISLDRGWAEAFF

clone_size: .
d_call: .
v_call: TRBV4-1
j_call: TRBJ1-4
cdr3_nt: TGCGCCAGCAGCCAGCCCGACCGGGGGGAAAAACTGTTTTTT
cdr3_aa: CASSQPDRGEKLFF

clone_size: .
d_call: TRBD1
v_call: TRBV7-2
j_call: TRBJ2-7
cdr3_nt: TGTGCCAGCAGCTTCGACAGGGGCTCCTACGAGCAGTACTTC
cdr3_aa: CASSFDRGSYEQYF

clone_size: .
d_call: .
v_call: TRBV19
j_call: TRBJ1-3
cdr3_nt: TGTGCCAGTAGTATCAGACGGAGGGTTGGAAACACCATATATTTT
cdr3_aa: CASSIRRRVGNTIYF

clone_size: .
d_call: TRBD2
v_call: TRBV11-2
j_call: TRBJ2-2
cdr3_nt: TGTGCCAGCAGCTCCCCTAGCGGGGGTGTGGGGGAGCTGTTTTTT
cdr3_aa: CASSSPSGGVGELFF

clone_size: .
d_call: .
v_call: TRBV6-6
j_call: TRBJ2-5
cdr3_nt: TGTGCCAGCAGGCCACTCGACAGGTACCAAGAGACCCAGTACTTC
cdr3_aa: CASRPLDRYQETQYF

clone_size: .
d_call: TRBD1
v_call: TRBV7-2
j_call: TRBJ1-2
cdr3_nt: TGTGCCAGCAGGAAACCCCCCCGGACAGGGCTCAATATCTACACCTTC
cdr3_aa: CASRKPPRTGLNIYTF

clone_size: .
d_call: .
v_call: TRBV19
j_call: TRBJ1-1
cdr3_nt: TGTGCCAGTAGTTCCGGTGCTCGGGGAGTGAACACTGAAGCTTTCTTT
cdr3_aa: CASSSGARGVNTEAFF

clone_size: .
d_call: .
v_call: TRBV29-1
j_call: TRBJ1-1
cdr3_nt: TGCAGCGTTGACGACCTGAGGACTGAAGCTTTCTTT
cdr3_aa: CSVDDLRTEAFF

clone_size: .
d_call: .
v_call: TRBV9
j_call: TRBJ1-6
cdr3_nt: TGTGCCAGCAGCGTTGGTGGCAATTCACCCCTCCACTTT
cdr3_aa: CASSVGGNSPLHF

clone_size: .
d_call: .
v_call: TRBV6-1
j_call: TRBJ2-6
cdr3_nt: TGTGCCAGCAGTGAGAAAGGGGCCGGGGCCAACGTCCTGACTTTC
cdr3_aa: CASSEKGAGANVLTF

clone_size: once
d_call: TRBD1
v_call: TRBV7-9
j_call: TRBJ2-7
cdr3_nt: TGTGCCAGCAGCTTCGCGGACAGGGACTACGAGCAGTACTTC
cdr3_aa: CASSFADRDYEQYF

clone_size: .
d_call: .
v_call: TRBV7-9
j_call: TRBJ2-7
cdr3_nt: TGTGCCAGCAGCTTATTTACGGGGGGCCTCTCCTACGAGCAGTACTTC
cdr3_aa: CASSLFTGGLSYEQYF

clone_size: .
d_call: .
v_call: TRBV13
j_call: TRBJ1-1
cdr3_nt: TGTGCCAGCAGCCTCGGACTGTCCTGGAACACTGAAGCTTTCTTT
cdr3_aa: CASSLGLSWNTEAFF

clone_size: .
d_call: .
v_call: TRBV10-3
j_call: TRBJ2-7
cdr3_nt: TGTGCCATCAGTGACGTGGAAGGGGTTGACGAGCAGTACTTC
cdr3_aa: CAISDVEGVDEQYF

clone_size: .
d_call: TRBD1
v_call: TRBV7-9
j_call: TRBJ2-7
cdr3_nt: TGTGCCAGCAGCCACACAGGGGGCTTGGGAGAGCAGTACTTC
cdr3_aa: CASSHTGGLGEQYF

clone_size: .
d_call: TRBD1
v_call: TRBV9
j_call: TRBJ2-3
cdr3_nt: TGTGCCAGCAAAGGGGAAACAGGGGCCAGTCCGCAGTATTTT
cdr3_aa: CASKGETGASPQYF

clone_size: once
d_call: TRBD1
v_call: TRBV7-2
j_call: TRBJ2-7
cdr3_nt: TGTGCCAGCAGCTTAGCTCCGGGACAGGGGTACGAGCAGTACTTC
cdr3_aa: CASSLAPGQGYEQYF

clone_size: .
d_call: TRBD2
v_call: TRBV27
j_call: TRBJ2-5
cdr3_nt: TGTGCCAGCAGTTTACTCCCGGCGGGGGGGAACCAAGAGACCCAGTACTTC
cdr3_aa: CASSLLPAGGNQETQYF

clone_size: .
d_call: TRBD1
v_call: TRBV7-6
j_call: TRBJ2-7
cdr3_nt: TGTGCCAGCAGCTTTATGGACAGGGACTACGAGCAGTACTTC
cdr3_aa: CASSFMDRDYEQYF

clone_size: .
d_call: .
v_call: TRBV6-6
j_call: TRBJ2-1
cdr3_nt: TGTGCCAGCAGTCGCGGATCTTTCCTTTACAATGAGCAGTTCTTC
cdr3_aa: CASSRGSFLYNEQFF

clone_size: .
d_call: .
v_call: TRBV4-3
j_call: TRBJ2-6
cdr3_nt: TGCGCCAGCAGCCAAGAGACAGGCTCTGGGGCCAACGTCCTGACTTTC
cdr3_aa: CASSQETGSGANVLTF

clone_size: .
d_call: .
v_call: TRBV23-1
j_call: TRBJ2-2
cdr3_nt: TGCGCCAGCAGTCAATCGATCGGCAGGGTATGCACCGGGGAGCTGTTTTTT
cdr3_aa: CASSQSIGRVCTGELFF

clone_size: .
d_call: TRBD2
v_call: TRBV6-4
j_call: TRBJ2-5
cdr3_nt: TGTGCCAGCAGTGAGACTAGCGGGGGTATCGAGACCCAGTACTTC
cdr3_aa: CASSETSGGIETQYF

clone_size: .
d_call: .
v_call: TRBV27
j_call: TRBJ2-5
cdr3_nt: TGTGCCAGCAGTTTATTTAGAGCGCCCCTGGAGACCCAGTACTTC
cdr3_aa: CASSLFRAPLETQYF

clone_size: .
d_call: .
v_call: TRBV11-2
j_call: TRBJ2-7
cdr3_nt: TGTGCCAGCAGCTTAGGTGGCAGAGGTACCGACGAGCAGTACTTC
cdr3_aa: CASSLGGRGTDEQYF

clone_size: .
d_call: TRBD2
v_call: TRBV10-1
j_call: TRBJ2-3
cdr3_nt: TGCGCCAGCAGTGAGACGGGCGGGGGGGTTAGCACAGATACGCAGTATTTT
cdr3_aa: CASSETGGGVSTDTQYF

clone_size: .
d_call: .
v_call: TRBV4-2
j_call: TRBJ1-3
cdr3_nt: TGTGCCACCTTGAGAACAGGTTCTTCTAGTGGAAACACCATATATTTT
cdr3_aa: CATLRTGSSSGNTIYF

clone_size: .
d_call: .
v_call: TRBV9
j_call: TRBJ1-1
cdr3_nt: TGTGCCAGCAGCGTAGGGGAGTACACTGAAGCTTTCTTT
cdr3_aa: CASSVGEYTEAFF

clone_size: .
d_call: TRBD2
v_call: TRBV4-2
j_call: TRBJ2-2
cdr3_nt: TGTGCCAGCAGCCAAGGGGGACTAGCGGGGGAAGCCGGGGAGCTGTTTTTT
cdr3_aa: CASSQGGLAGEAGELFF

clone_size: .
d_call: TRBD1
v_call: TRBV13
j_call: TRBJ1-1
cdr3_nt: TGTGCCAGCAGCTTTCCGACAGGGGCGGAGAACACTGAAGCTTTCTTT
cdr3_aa: CASSFPTGAENTEAFF

clone_size: .
d_call: .
v_call: TRBV13
j_call: TRBJ2-7
cdr3_nt: TGTGCCAGCCACCGAGGCGACAGCTCCTACGAGCAGTACTTC
cdr3_aa: CASHRGDSSYEQYF

clone_size: .
d_call: TRBD2
v_call: TRBV19
j_call: TRBJ2-1
cdr3_nt: TGTGCCAGTAGTATAGGGGACGGGGGGGTCAATGAGCAGTTCTTC
cdr3_aa: CASSIGDGGVNEQFF

clone_size: .
d_call: .
v_call: TRBV4-3
j_call: TRBJ2-7
cdr3_nt: TGCGCCAGCAGCCAAGGTCCGGGGGATCGATCCTACGAGCAGTACTTC
cdr3_aa: CASSQGPGDRSYEQYF

clone_size: once
d_call: TRBD2
v_call: TRBV2
j_call: TRBJ2-1
cdr3_nt: TGTGCCAGCAGAACTAGCGGGAGCTCCTACAATGAGCAGTTCTTC
cdr3_aa: CASRTSGSSYNEQFF

clone_size: .
d_call: TRBD2
v_call: TRBV9
j_call: TRBJ2-5
cdr3_nt: TGTGCCAGCAGCAAAAGGGGTCTAGCGGGGGGGTCAGAGACCCAGTACTTC
cdr3_aa: CASSKRGLAGGSETQYF

clone_size: .
d_call: TRBD1
v_call: TRBV7-2
j_call: TRBJ1-2
cdr3_nt: TGTGCCAGCAGCTCCGATGGGGACAGGGGACTTTATGGCTACACCTTC
cdr3_aa: CASSSDGDRGLYGYTF

clone_size: .
d_call: .
v_call: TRBV5-4
j_call: TRBJ1-4
cdr3_nt: TGTGCCAGCAGCTTGAAGGGAGGTGAAAAACTGTTTTTT
cdr3_aa: CASSLKGGEKLFF

clone_size: .
d_call: TRBD2
v_call: TRBV5-5
j_call: TRBJ2-7
cdr3_nt: TGTGCCAGCAGCTTGGGAGGACTAGCGGGGGCCTACGAGCAGTACTTC
cdr3_aa: CASSLGGLAGAYEQYF

clone_size: .
d_call: TRBD1
v_call: TRBV5-4
j_call: TRBJ2-1
cdr3_nt: TGTGCCAGCAGTTGGCCGGGACAGGGCGTCAATGAGCAGTTCTTC
cdr3_aa: CASSWPGQGVNEQFF

clone_size: .
d_call: TRBD1
v_call: TRBV7-9
j_call: TRBJ1-4
cdr3_nt: TGTGCCAGCAGCTTAGAGGAGGGGGCTCTAGAAAAACTGTTTTTT
cdr3_aa: CASSLEEGALEKLFF

clone_size: .
d_call: .
v_call: TRBV27
j_call: TRBJ1-2
cdr3_nt: TGTGCCAGCATGGCAGGGGCGAATCCTAACTATGGCTACACCTTC
cdr3_aa: CASMAGANPNYGYTF

clone_size: .
d_call: TRBD1
v_call: TRBV7-8
j_call: TRBJ1-2
cdr3_nt: TGTGCCAGCAGCTTCAGGACAGGGGATCCCGGTGGCTACACCTTC
cdr3_aa: CASSFRTGDPGGYTF

clone_size: .
d_call: .
v_call: TRBV6-1
j_call: TRBJ2-1
cdr3_nt: TGTGCCAGCAGTGGGTCTATTTACAATGAGCAGTTCTTC
cdr3_aa: CASSGSIYNEQFF

clone_size: few
d_call: .
v_call: TRBV19
j_call: TRBJ1-1
cdr3_nt: TGTGCCAGTACCATTAACACTGAAGCTTTCTTT
cdr3_aa: CASTINTEAFF

clone_size: .
d_call: .
v_call: TRBV7-2
j_call: TRBJ1-2
cdr3_nt: TGTGCCAGCAGCCTATCTATAGGTGGGCAGGGTGATGGCTACACCTTC
cdr3_aa: CASSLSIGGQGDGYTF

clone_size: .
d_call: .
v_call: TRBV11-2
j_call: TRBJ2-5
cdr3_nt: TGTGCCAGCAGCCAGAGGGGAGGTAGCGGCCAAGAGACCCAGTACTTC
cdr3_aa: CASSQRGGSGQETQYF